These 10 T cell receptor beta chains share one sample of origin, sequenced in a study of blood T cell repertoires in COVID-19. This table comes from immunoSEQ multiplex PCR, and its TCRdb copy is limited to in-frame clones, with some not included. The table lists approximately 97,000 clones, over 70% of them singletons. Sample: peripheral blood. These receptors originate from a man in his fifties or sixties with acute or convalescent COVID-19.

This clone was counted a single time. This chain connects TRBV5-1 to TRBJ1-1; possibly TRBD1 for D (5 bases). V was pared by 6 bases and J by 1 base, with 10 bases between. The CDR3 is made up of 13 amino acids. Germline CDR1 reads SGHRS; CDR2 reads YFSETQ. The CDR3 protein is CASIGGWNTEAFF. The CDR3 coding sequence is TGCGCCAGCATTGGGGGGTGGAACACTGAAGCTTTCTTT.

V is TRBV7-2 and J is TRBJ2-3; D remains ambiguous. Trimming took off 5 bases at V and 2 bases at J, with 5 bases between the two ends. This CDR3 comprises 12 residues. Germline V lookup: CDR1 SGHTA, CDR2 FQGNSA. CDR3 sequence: CASSTYTDTQYF. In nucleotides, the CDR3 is TGTGCCAGCAGCACATACACAGATACGCAGTATTTT.

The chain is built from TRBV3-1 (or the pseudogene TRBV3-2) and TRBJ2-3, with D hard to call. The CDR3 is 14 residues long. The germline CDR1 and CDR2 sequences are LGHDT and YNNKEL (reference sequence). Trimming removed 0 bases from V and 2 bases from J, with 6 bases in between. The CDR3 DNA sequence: TGTGCCAGCAGCCAAGATCAATCCACAGATACGCAGTATTTT. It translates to CASSQDQSTDTQYF.

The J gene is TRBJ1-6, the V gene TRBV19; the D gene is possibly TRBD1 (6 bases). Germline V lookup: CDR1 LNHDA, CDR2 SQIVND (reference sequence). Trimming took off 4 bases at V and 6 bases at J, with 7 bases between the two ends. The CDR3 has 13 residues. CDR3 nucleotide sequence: TGTGCCAGTAGTACAGGGGTTAATTCACCCCTCCACTTT. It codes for CASSTGVNSPLHF.

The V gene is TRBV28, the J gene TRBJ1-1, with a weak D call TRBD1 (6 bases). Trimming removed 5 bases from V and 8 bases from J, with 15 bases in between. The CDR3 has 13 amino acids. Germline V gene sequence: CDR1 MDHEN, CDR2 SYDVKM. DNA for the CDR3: TGTGCCAGCAGTAATTCCGGGACACCAGAAGCTTTCTTT. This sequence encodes CASSNSGTPEAFF.

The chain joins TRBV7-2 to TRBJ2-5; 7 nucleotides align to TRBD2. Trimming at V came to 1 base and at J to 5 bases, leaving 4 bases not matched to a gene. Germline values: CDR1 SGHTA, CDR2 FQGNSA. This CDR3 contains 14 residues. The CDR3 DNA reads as TGTGCCAGCAGCTTAGGCCATAGCGGGGAGACCCAGTACTTC. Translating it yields CASSLGHSGETQYF.

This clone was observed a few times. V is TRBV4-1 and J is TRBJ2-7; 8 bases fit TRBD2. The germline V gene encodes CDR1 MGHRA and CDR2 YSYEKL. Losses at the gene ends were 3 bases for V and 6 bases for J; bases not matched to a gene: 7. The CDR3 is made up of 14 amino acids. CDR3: CASSQPLAGSEQYF. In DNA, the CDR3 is TGCGCCAGCAGCCAGCCCTTAGCGGGAAGCGAGCAGTACTTC.

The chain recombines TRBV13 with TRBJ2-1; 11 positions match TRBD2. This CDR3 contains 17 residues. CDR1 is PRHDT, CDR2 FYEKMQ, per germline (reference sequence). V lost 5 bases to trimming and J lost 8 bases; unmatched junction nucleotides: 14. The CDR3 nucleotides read TGTGCCAGCAGCCTTAAAATGACTAGCGGGGCTTTCGATGAGCAGTTCTTC. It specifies CASSLKMTSGAFDEQFF.

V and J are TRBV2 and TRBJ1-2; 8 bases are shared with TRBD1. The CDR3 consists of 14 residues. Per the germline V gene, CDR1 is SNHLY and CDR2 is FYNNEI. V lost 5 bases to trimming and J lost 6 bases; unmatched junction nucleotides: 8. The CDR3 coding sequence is TGTGCCAGCAGTACCGGGACAGGTGAAAATGGCTACACCTTC. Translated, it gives CASSTGTGENGYTF.

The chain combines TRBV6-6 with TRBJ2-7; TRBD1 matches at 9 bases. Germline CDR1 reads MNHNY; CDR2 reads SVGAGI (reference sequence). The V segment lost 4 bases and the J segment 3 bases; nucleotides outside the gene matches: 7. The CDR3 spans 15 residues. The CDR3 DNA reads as TGTGCCAGCAGTTCCCGGGGACAGGGTTTCTACGAGCAGTACTTC. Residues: CASSSRGQGFYEQYF.